These T cell receptor beta chains were read from a single sample in a study of CD8 T cells in Susac syndrome. MiXCR, run by TCRdb on the immunoSEQ multiplex PCR reads, gives a single entry per CDR3 protein. The sample has hundreds of thousands of distinct CDR3 sequences; approximately 91% are singletons. The sample was CD8+ T cells from PBMCs. These receptors originate from a human donor with multiple sclerosis. CDR3s include the opening cysteine and the closing phenylalanine or tryptophan. A D gene is named only where the DNA matches it firmly. Only part of the rows carry a size: once, few, many, or a class if the clone is expanded.

v_gene: TRBV28
d_gene: TRBD1
abundance: .
j_gene: TRBJ2-7
CDR3nt: TGTGCCAGCAGTTTTCAGGGGGCGCCTTTCCACGAGCAGTACTTC
CDR3aa: CASSFQGAPFHEQYF

v_gene: TRBV30
d_gene: TRBD1
abundance: .
j_gene: TRBJ2-7
CDR3nt: TGTGCCTGGGAGGAACAGGGGGAGACCTACGAGCAGTACTTC
CDR3aa: CAWEEQGETYEQYF

v_gene: TRBV7-9
d_gene: .
abundance: .
j_gene: TRBJ2-7
CDR3nt: TGTGCCAGCACCCCTGGGGTACGGTACGAGCAGTACTTC
CDR3aa: CASTPGVRYEQYF

v_gene: TRBV4-1
d_gene: .
abundance: once
j_gene: TRBJ2-1
CDR3nt: TGCGCCAGCAGCCAAACCGACAATGAGCAGTTCTTC
CDR3aa: CASSQTDNEQFF

v_gene: TRBV4-3
d_gene: .
abundance: .
j_gene: TRBJ2-1
CDR3nt: TGCGCCAGCAGCCAAGGACTAGTTAACGGCGATGAGCAGTTCTTC
CDR3aa: CASSQGLVNGDEQFF

v_gene: TRBV19
d_gene: TRBD2
abundance: .
j_gene: TRBJ2-7
CDR3nt: TGTGCCAGTACGGGACTACATTCCTACGAGCAGTACTTC
CDR3aa: CASTGLHSYEQYF

v_gene: TRBV6-2/TRBV6-3
d_gene: TRBD2
abundance: .
j_gene: TRBJ2-5
CDR3nt: TGTGCCAGCAGTTTCTTAGCGGGAGTAGGGCAAGAGACCCAGTACTTC
CDR3aa: CASSFLAGVGQETQYF

v_gene: TRBV7-2
d_gene: TRBD2
abundance: .
j_gene: TRBJ2-1
CDR3nt: TGTGCCAGCAGCTCCTCTGCTAGCGGGGGGGCGATCTACAATGAGCAGTTCTTC
CDR3aa: CASSSSASGGAIYNEQFF

v_gene: TRBV7-9
d_gene: .
abundance: .
j_gene: TRBJ2-1
CDR3nt: TGTGCCAGCAGCTTAGCGTTACTAGCCAATGAGCAGTTCTTC
CDR3aa: CASSLALLANEQFF

v_gene: TRBV12-3/TRBV12-4
d_gene: .
abundance: .
j_gene: TRBJ2-4
CDR3nt: TGTGCCAGCAGTTCTGGCGGATTAGCCAAAAACATTCAGTACTTC
CDR3aa: CASSSGGLAKNIQYF

v_gene: TRBV7-8
d_gene: .
abundance: .
j_gene: TRBJ2-5
CDR3nt: TGTGCCAGCAGCGGACAGAGGGCGGAAGTCCAAGAGACCCAGTACTTC
CDR3aa: CASSGQRAEVQETQYF

v_gene: TRBV5-6
d_gene: .
abundance: .
j_gene: TRBJ2-1
CDR3nt: TGTGCCAGCAGCTTGGCGGTAGGACTAGGGGGCAATGAGCAGTTCTTC
CDR3aa: CASSLAVGLGGNEQFF

v_gene: TRBV12-3/TRBV12-4
d_gene: TRBD1
abundance: .
j_gene: TRBJ2-7
CDR3nt: TGTGCCAGCAGTTACAGGGGCCCCGGGTACGAGCAGTACTTC
CDR3aa: CASSYRGPGYEQYF

v_gene: TRBV4-1
d_gene: TRBD1
abundance: .
j_gene: TRBJ2-7
CDR3nt: TGCGCCAGCAGCCAAGACCGGACAGGGGACTACGAGCAGTACTTC
CDR3aa: CASSQDRTGDYEQYF

v_gene: TRBV7-9
d_gene: .
abundance: .
j_gene: TRBJ2-3
CDR3nt: TGTGCCAGCAGCTCGACGGTGGCTAGGACCAAGGCAGATACGCAGTATTTT
CDR3aa: CASSSTVARTKADTQYF

v_gene: TRBV12-3/TRBV12-4
d_gene: TRBD1
abundance: .
j_gene: TRBJ2-7
CDR3nt: TGTGCCAGCAGTCGGACAGGGTGGAAGGTACGGGAGCAGTACTTC
CDR3aa: CASSRTGWKVREQYF

v_gene: TRBV19
d_gene: .
abundance: .
j_gene: TRBJ2-2
CDR3nt: TGTGCCAGTAGGGGGATGGGCCGCGGGTCCGGGGAGCTGTTTTTT
CDR3aa: CASRGMGRGSGELFF

v_gene: TRBV6-5
d_gene: .
abundance: .
j_gene: TRBJ2-2
CDR3nt: TGTGCCAGCAGTTACTCTATCAGGCCAACCTCGAACACCGGGGAGCTGTTTTTT
CDR3aa: CASSYSIRPTSNTGELFF

v_gene: TRBV6-1
d_gene: .
abundance: .
j_gene: TRBJ1-3
CDR3nt: TGTGCCAGCAGTACCTGGACCTCCTTCTCTGGAAACACCATATATTTT
CDR3aa: CASSTWTSFSGNTIYF

v_gene: TRBV7-9
d_gene: .
abundance: .
j_gene: TRBJ2-3
CDR3nt: TGTGCCAGCAGCTTAGTCCCCCTGAGGGAATCATCCCTGGAGGATACGCAGTATTTT
CDR3aa: CASSLVPLRESSLEDTQYF

v_gene: TRBV29-1
d_gene: TRBD1
abundance: .
j_gene: TRBJ1-4
CDR3nt: TGCAGCGTTGGAACCGGGACAGGGGGCGACCATCTTTGGGAAAAACTGTTTTTT
CDR3aa: CSVGTGTGGDHLWEKLFF

v_gene: TRBV5-1
d_gene: TRBD2
abundance: once
j_gene: TRBJ2-7
CDR3nt: TGCGCCAGCAGCTTTACGGGACGGGAGGCCGTTTGGGAGCAGTACTTC
CDR3aa: CASSFTGREAVWEQYF

v_gene: TRBV9
d_gene: .
abundance: .
j_gene: TRBJ1-2
CDR3nt: TGTGCCAGCAGCGGACCGTGGCAGGCCAACTATGGCTACACCTTC
CDR3aa: CASSGPWQANYGYTF

v_gene: TRBV6-5
d_gene: .
abundance: .
j_gene: TRBJ2-5
CDR3nt: TGTGCCAGCAGTTCACCGGGGACGACAAGGGGAGAGACCCAGTACTTC
CDR3aa: CASSSPGTTRGETQYF

v_gene: TRBV7-9
d_gene: .
abundance: .
j_gene: TRBJ2-7
CDR3nt: TGTGCCAGCAGCTCTGAGGGGGATACCCCTCTCGAGCAGTACTTC
CDR3aa: CASSSEGDTPLEQYF

v_gene: TRBV6-6
d_gene: .
abundance: .
j_gene: TRBJ1-1
CDR3nt: TGTGCCAGCAGTTACTCGGAGGGAGATACTGAAGCTTTCTTT
CDR3aa: CASSYSEGDTEAFF

v_gene: TRBV6-2/TRBV6-3
d_gene: .
abundance: few
j_gene: TRBJ2-7
CDR3nt: TGTGCCAGCAGCCCGACAGACTACTATGAGCAGTACTTC
CDR3aa: CASSPTDYYEQYF